Sequencing of this T cell receptor (beta chain) was carried out in a study of technical replicates of blood from a handful of donors. Assay: immunoSEQ multiplex PCR; the TCRdb copy retains only in-frame clones and omits some. The sample has 65,000 to 90,000 clones; around 86% are singletons. This CDR3 region has 13 residues. Per germline, CDR1 LNHDA and CDR2 SQIVND (reference sequence). The V and J ends lost 5 bases and 4 bases respectively, with 9 bases between them. This chain connects TRBV19 to TRBJ1-5, with D maybe TRBD1 (6 bases). The clonotype comes from a human donor in good health. Some clones in this sample may be carry-over from other donors' samples. Source material: PBMCs. The CDR3 reads CASSGQLNQPQHF. The DNA for the CDR3 is TGTGCCAGTAGTGGACAGCTAAATCAGCCCCAGCATTTT.